These 6 T cell receptor beta chains were all obtained from the same sample, sequenced in a study of follicular helper T cells after annual influenza vaccination. Time point meaning: 2015-2016 season, 7 days after influenza vaccination. Assay used: immunoSEQ multiplex PCR; TCRdb lists only in-frame clones, some missing. The profile covers 1,500 or so clones, with roughly 80% appearing a single time and less than 4% taken by the ten largest. Sequencing used CXCR5+ CD38+ circulating T follicular helper cells from blood, obtained 7 days after influenza vaccination. Subset in this sample: circulating Tfh, non-naive CD4+CXCR5+PD-1+ (ICOS+CD38+ or ICOS-CD38-). These receptors were collected from an adult who received the influenza vaccine.

The chain couples TRBV7-6 to TRBJ1-4; 7 bases are shared with TRBD1. This CDR3 comprises 18 residues. With 5 bases clipped from V and 5 bases from J, the junction kept 17 bases outside the gene matches. The germline gives CDR1 SGHVS, CDR2 FNYEAQ. CDR3 amino acids: CASSPKNNPGQTNEKLFF. The CDR3 region has the DNA TGTGCCAGCAGCCCCAAGAATAATCCGGGACAGACGAATGAAAAACTGTTTTTT.

The chain combines TRBV5-1 with TRBJ1-1; a weak D match, TRBD1 (6 bases). The germline V and J ends were trimmed by 1 base and 6 bases, with 16 bases remaining between them. Germline V gene data show CDR1 as SGHRS and CDR2 as YFSETQ. This CDR3 is 15 amino acids long. CDR3 sequence: CASSLYLGTFPEAFF. In DNA, the CDR3 is TGCGCCAGCAGCTTGTATCTAGGGACATTCCCTGAAGCTTTCTTT.

The CDR3 reads CASSMRNEQFF. The DNA of the CDR3 is TGTGCCAGTAGTATGCGGAATGAGCAGTTCTTC. The chain couples TRBV19 to TRBJ2-1; D gene uncertain. From germline, CDR1 is LNHDA and CDR2 SQIVND (reference sequence). The CDR3 is 11 residues long. The germline V and J ends were trimmed by 3 bases and 7 bases, with 4 bases remaining between them.

This clone showed up just once. The chain carries TRBV30 and TRBJ1-3; D is possibly TRBD1 (6 bases). Germline V gives CDR1 GTSNPN, CDR2 SVGIG (reference sequence). V was pared by 2 bases and J by 9 bases, with 14 bases between. The length of the CDR3 is 13 residues. The CDR3 protein is CAWSPQGGGTIYF. CDR3 DNA sequence: TGTGCCTGGAGTCCACAGGGAGGGGGCACCATATATTTT.

The chain joins TRBV4-3 to TRBJ1-1; D unclear. CDR3 length equals 15 residues. The V end lost 0 bases, the J end lost 1 base, and 9 bases lay between the germline ends. CDR1 LGHNA and CDR2 YSLEER come from the germline V gene. The DNA for the CDR3 is TGCGCCAGCAGCCAAGAAGGAGGGCAGAACACTGAAGCTTTCTTT. It is translated as CASSQEGGQNTEAFF.

This clone was seen once. The V call is TRBV28, the J call TRBJ1-4; unclear D gene. CDR3 length: 14 residues. V lost 7 bases to trimming and J lost 5 bases, with 14 bases between them. Germline CDR1 and CDR2: MDHEN and SYDVKM. The CDR3 coding sequence is TGTGCCAGCACCCTGGGAATGGGGAATGAAAAACTGTTTTTT. Its translation is CASTLGMGNEKLFF.